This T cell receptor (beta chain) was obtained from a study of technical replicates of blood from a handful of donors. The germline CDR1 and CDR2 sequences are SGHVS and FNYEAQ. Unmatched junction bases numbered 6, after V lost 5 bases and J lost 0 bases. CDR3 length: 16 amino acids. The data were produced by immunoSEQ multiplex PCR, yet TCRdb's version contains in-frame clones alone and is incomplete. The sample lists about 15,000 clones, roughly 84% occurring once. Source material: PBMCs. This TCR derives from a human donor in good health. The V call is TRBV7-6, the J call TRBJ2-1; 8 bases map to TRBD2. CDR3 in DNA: TGTGCCAGCAGCCCCGGGGGGGGGCTCTCCTACAATGAGCAGTTCTTC. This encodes CASSPGGGLSYNEQFF.